What follows describes a single T cell receptor (beta chain). The data stem from a study of T-cell reconstitution after alpha-beta-depleted transplantation in children. A library of TCRbeta sequences, prepared with unique molecular identifiers, was generated. Each CDR3 protein gets one entry after TCRdb re-called the PCR reads with MiXCR. The data contain approximately 190,000 distinct CDR3 sequences, 6.3% of them singletons. This sequence was found in a girl under three years old with combined immunodeficiency, due to receive a stem cell transplant. This specimen was PBMCs, taken before TCRalphabeta/CD19-depleted stem cell transplant.

The CDR3 loop is CASSHGLAGTYEQYF. The CDR3 DNA sequence: TGTGCCAGCAGCCACGGACTAGCGGGGACCTACGAGCAGTACTTC. The chain links TRBV3-1 to TRBJ2-7, with 12 bases fitting TRBD2. J was trimmed by 2 bases and V by 3 bases; bases with no gene match: 2. Per germline, CDR1 LGHDT and CDR2 YNNKEL (reference sequence). CDR3 length equals 15 residues.